These 19 T cell receptor beta chains originate from one sample sequenced in a study of cytomegalovirus exposure and HLA in healthy donors. The PCR ran on 60 Vbeta and 13 Jbeta primers. Measured with immunoSEQ multiplex PCR; TCRdb has only the in-frame clones, and not every one. The sample holds around 90,000 clones, over 65% seen once. Sequencing was done on a sample of PBMCs. Receptor source: a man in his fifties or sixties in good health and CMV-seronegative.

The chain has TRBV19 and TRBJ2-2; tentative D call: TRBD1 (5 bases). The germline V gene has CDR1 LNHDA and CDR2 SQIVND (reference sequence). The CDR3 loop spans 17 amino acids. Trimming removed 1 base from V and 5 bases from J, with 17 bases in between. DNA for the CDR3: TGTGCCAGTAGTATAGTGGTGGCAGGGTCCGGGACCGGGGAGCTGTTTTTT. It is translated as CASSIVVAGSGTGELFF. Variable domain in full (rest from reference TRBV19 and TRBJ2-2): DGGITQSPKYLFRKEGQNVTLSCEQNLNHDAMYWYRQDPGQGLRLIYYSQIVNDFQKGDIAEGYSVSREKKESFPLTVTSAQKNPTAFYLCASSIVVAGSGTGELFFGEGSRLTVL.

V usage is TRBV5-1 and J usage is TRBJ1-2; D uncertain. The CDR3 spans 13 residues. Trimming stripped 0 bases from V and 2 bases from J, with 5 bases between. CDR1 is SGHRS and CDR2 is YFSETQ in the germline V gene. CDR3 DNA sequence: TGCGCCAGCAGCTTGGTTCTGAACTATGGCTACACCTTC. This translates into CASSLVLNYGYTF.

The count of this clone is one. In DNA, the CDR3 is TGTGCCAGCAGTTTGTCCTCTCTGGCGGGGGGCTACAATGAGCAGTTCTTC. This codes for CASSLSSLAGGYNEQFF. The genes are TRBV27 and TRBJ2-1; 8 nucleotides agree with TRBD2. The germline CDR1 and CDR2 sequences are MNHEY and SMNVEV (reference sequence). The CDR3 contains 17 residues. V gave up 3 bases and J gave up 3 bases; unmatched junction bases: 10.

J is TRBJ2-7 and V is TRBV28; 7 nucleotides match TRBD2. Germline V gene sequence: CDR1 MDHEN, CDR2 SYDVKM. Trimming cost V 5 bases and J 4 bases; bases outside gene matches: 14. CDR3 size: 16 residues. CDR3 sequence (DNA): TGTGCCAGCAGTCCCCTCAAGGGGCGGGAGAGGTACGAGCAGTACTTC. Its translation: CASSPLKGRERYEQYF.

This clone was seen once. This chain links TRBV5-4 with TRBJ2-2; tentatively, D is TRBD2 (7 bases). This CDR3 is built from 16 residues. V was trimmed by 4 bases and J by 1 base, leaving 14 bases between them. From germline, CDR1 is SGHNT and CDR2 YYREEE (reference sequence). The CDR3 nucleotides read TGTGCCAGCAGCCGGGGCGGGGGCCAGAACACCGGGGAGCTGTTTTTT. Its protein product is CASSRGGGQNTGELFF. The complete variable domain, with remaining parts taken from reference TRBV5-4 and TRBJ2-2, reads ETGVTQSPTHLIKTRGQQVTLRCSSQSGHNTVSWYQQALGQGPQFIFQYYREEENGRGNFPPRFSGLQFPNYSSELNVNALELDDSALYLCASSRGGGQNTGELFFGEGSRLTVL.

The rearrangement links TRBV11-2 to TRBJ2-5, with a weak D call TRBD2 (6 bases). Trimming took off 5 bases at V and 5 bases at J, with 24 bases between the two ends. The CDR3 is made up of 17 amino acids. Germline V gene lookup returns CDR1 SGHAT and CDR2 FQNNGV. This CDR3 reads CASSASRLRRAEETQYF. The DNA for the CDR3 is TGTGCCAGCAGCGCCTCTCGGTTGCGGAGGGCGGAGGAGACCCAGTACTTC.

V is TRBV5-4 and J is TRBJ2-7; 9 bases map to TRBD1. V shed 4 bases and J 3 bases; nucleotides not matched to a gene: 5. Looked up from germline, CDR1 is SGHNT and CDR2 is YYREEE (reference sequence). The CDR3 contains 14 residues. The chain's CDR3 is CASSPRDRVYEQYF. The CDR3 region has the DNA TGTGCCAGCAGCCCCCGGGACAGGGTCTACGAGCAGTACTTC.

This clone was recorded only once. CDR3 region: CASSYRAGVSDTQYF. In DNA, the CDR3 is TGTGCCAGCAGTTACAGAGCGGGAGTGTCAGATACGCAGTATTTT. The rearrangement uses TRBV6-5 and TRBJ2-3; 8 bases agree with TRBD2. CDR1 MNHEY and CDR2 SVGAGI come from the germline V gene. CDR3 length equals 15 residues. V trimming: 2 bases; J trimming: 4 bases; junction bases outside the gene matches: 5.

The rearrangement uses TRBV30 and TRBJ1-4; TRBD1 matches 8 bases. This CDR3 comprises 19 residues. CDR1 and CDR2 from the germline V gene are GTSNPN and SVGIG (reference sequence). J lost 0 bases, V lost 0 bases, and 12 bases had no gene match. The CDR3, as DNA: TGTGCCTGGAGTGTACCTTTCGGACAGGGCAGTGCAACTAATGAAAAACTGTTTTTT. This codes for CAWSVPFGQGSATNEKLFF.

This rearrangement joins TRBV4-3 to TRBJ2-3, with D hard to call. CDR3 length: 16 amino acids. Trimming cost V 0 bases and J 5 bases, with 15 bases left between them. The V gene's germline CDR1 is LGHNA and CDR2 YSLEER. The CDR3 DNA follows: TGCGCCAGCAGCCAAGAATGGGTATTGGGCAGAGATACGCAGTATTTT. This encodes CASSQEWVLGRDTQYF.

This chain uses TRBV10-1 with TRBJ2-1, with 10 bases lining up with TRBD2. CDR3 length: 15 amino acids. V gave up 5 bases and J gave up 6 bases; unmatched junction bases: 7. Looked up from germline, CDR1 is WNHNN and CDR2 is SYGVQD (reference sequence). The CDR3 loop reads CASSSSRTSGNEQFF. The CDR3 DNA sequence: TGCGCCAGCAGTTCCTCGAGGACTAGCGGCAATGAGCAGTTCTTC.

This clone was seen more than once but under ten times. The gene calls are TRBV15 and TRBJ1-5; D ambiguous. Germline V gene lookup returns CDR1 LNHNV and CDR2 YYDKDF (reference sequence). There are 14 residues in the CDR3. V lost 1 base and J lost 5, with 9 bases in between. The DNA for the CDR3 is TGTGCCACCAGCAGAGGGCGGCTGGATCAGCCCCAGCATTTT. As protein: CATSRGRLDQPQHF.

This chain links TRBV28 with TRBJ1-1; 10 positions match TRBD1. This CDR3 spans 14 amino acids. Germline V lookup: CDR1 MDHEN, CDR2 SYDVKM. The V segment lost 5 bases and the J segment 10 bases; nucleotides outside the gene matches: 10. The CDR3 loop is CASSPGQGTRGAFF. The CDR3 nucleotides read TGTGCCAGCAGTCCGGGACAGGGGACACGGGGAGCTTTCTTT.

The rearrangement links TRBV9 to TRBJ2-1; D is uncertain. Germline V lookup: CDR1 SGDLS, CDR2 YYNGEE. Trimming cost V 5 bases and J 5 bases, with 14 bases left between them. CDR3 length: 14 residues. The CDR3, as DNA: TGTGCCAGCAGGGCAACGAACCTAGACAATGAGCAGTTCTTC. Translating gives CASRATNLDNEQFF.

V and J are TRBV5-1 and TRBJ2-7; TRBD1 agrees at 7 bases. This CDR3 region has 13 residues. V dropped 6 bases and J dropped 3; count of bases not matched to a gene: 6. CDR1 SGHRS and CDR2 YFSETQ come from the germline V gene. For the CDR3, the DNA is TGCGCCAGCACTCCGGGACAGAACTACGAGCAGTACTTC. Amino acids: CASTPGQNYEQYF.

The chain joins TRBV5-1 to TRBJ2-3; TRBD1 matches 9 bases. With V trimmed by 0 bases and J by 0 bases, 8 bases remained unmatched. CDR1 SGHRS and CDR2 YFSETQ come from the germline V gene. The CDR3 runs to 18 residues. The DNA for the CDR3 is TGCGCCAGCAGCTTGGGGGGGCCCACAGGGGGCAGCACAGATACGCAGTATTTT. It encodes CASSLGGPTGGSTDTQYF.

The sample holds a few counts of this clone. The chain links TRBV13 to TRBJ1-4; a weak D match, TRBD1 (6 bases). The CDR3 is 14 residues long. Germline CDR1 and CDR2: PRHDT and FYEKMQ (reference sequence). V shed 6 bases and J shed 6 bases, with 14 bases lying between them. The CDR3 DNA reads as TGTGCCAGCAGTACCCAGGGGACGGATGAAAAACTGTTTTTT. Protein product: CASSTQGTDEKLFF.

The rearrangement links TRBV7-2 to TRBJ2-7; weak D call: TRBD2 (6 bases). CDR3 length: 12 amino acids. Germline assignment: CDR1 SGHTA and CDR2 FQGNSA. Trimming stripped 1 base from V and 7 bases from J, with 8 bases between. The CDR3 protein is CASSLVGREQYF. The CDR3 nucleotides are TGTGCCAGCAGCTTAGTTGGGAGGGAGCAGTACTTC.

On this clone: It is unclear where the CDR3 begins or ends on the DNA, so no DNA is shown, and the CDR3 is as TCRdb lists it. The CDR3 spells CASRFGPGTSGRAGKETQYF. The chain uses TRBV12-2 and TRBJ2-5; TRBD2, the table's D call, was not compared with the DNA. TRBV12-2 is described as a pseudogene. The CDR3 comprises 20 residues, both ends counted.